Listed here are 22 T cell receptor beta chains from one sample, sequenced in a study of blood T cell repertoires in COVID-19. Here immunoSEQ multiplex PCR was the method, and the copy in TCRdb shows in-frame clones only, minus some. The sample shows about 48,000 clones, 65% to 90% of them seen only once. Sequencing was carried out using peripheral blood. The source is an elderly woman with acute or convalescent COVID-19.

The chain is built from TRBV15 and TRBJ1-4; 7 nucleotides match TRBD1. With V trimmed by 2 bases and J by 4 bases, 10 bases remained unmatched. The CDR3 is made up of 17 amino acids. CDR1 LNHNV and CDR2 YYDKDF come from the germline V gene (reference sequence). As DNA, the CDR3 is TGTGCCACCAGCAGACATCCTCGGACAGGTTTTAATGAAAAACTGTTTTTT. It encodes CATSRHPRTGFNEKLFF.

This clone has a handful of counts. The chain combines TRBV9 with TRBJ1-3, with D unresolved. The CDR3 is made up of 14 amino acids. The V end was cut by 0 bases, the J end by 6 bases, with 10 bases between. The V gene's germline CDR1 is SGDLS and CDR2 YYNGEE. In DNA, the CDR3 is TGTGCCAGCAGCGTAGGGTTCGAGGAAAACACCATATATTTT. Encoded protein: CASSVGFEENTIYF.

This clone was seen just once. The rearrangement links TRBV6-2 or TRBV6-3 to TRBJ2-7, with D maybe TRBD1 (6 bases). Germline CDR1 and CDR2: MNHEY and SVGEGT. The CDR3 contains 13 residues. With 6 bases removed from V and 3 bases from J, the gap between germline ends came to 12 bases. CDR3 loop: CASSSGVNYEQYF. Here the CDR3 DNA reads TGTGCCAGCAGCTCAGGGGTTAACTACGAGCAGTACTTC.

V is TRBV4-1 and J is TRBJ2-2; D gene unclear. The germline CDR1 and CDR2 sequences are MGHRA and YSYEKL. The CDR3 extends over 14 amino acids. Trimming stripped 2 bases from V and 3 bases from J, with 7 bases between. CDR3 loop: CASSQQTYTGELFF. CDR3 in DNA: TGCGCCAGCAGCCAACAAACTTACACCGGGGAGCTGTTTTTT.

With regard to this clone: The germline gene is not matched at one end of the junction; a read error may be the cause. This sequence joins TRBV19 and TRBJ2-5; 7 bases are a match to TRBD1. CDR3 length equals 15 residues. Germline values: CDR1 LNHDA, CDR2 SQIVND (reference sequence). The CDR3 DNA is TGTGCCAGTAGTTTAGACAGGGTGGGGCAAGAGACCCAGTACTTC. This gives the protein CASSLDRVGQETQYF.

This sequence joins TRBV13 and TRBJ2-5; 8 positions agree with TRBD1. Germline trimming cut 1 base from V and 2 bases from J; bases unmatched to any gene: 0. This CDR3 has 14 residues. Germline lookup yields CDR1 PRHDT and CDR2 FYEKMQ (reference sequence). The CDR3 sequence is CASSLDRGQETQYF. The DNA for the CDR3 is TGTGCCAGCAGCTTAGACAGGGGGCAAGAGACCCAGTACTTC.

The genes are TRBV7-2 and TRBJ1-2, with 8 bases that match TRBD1. CDR1 and CDR2 (germline): SGHTA, FQGNSA. CDR3 length: 13 amino acids. V dropped 4 bases and J dropped 7; count of bases not matched to a gene: 5. The CDR3 sequence: CASSSGQGRGYTF. In nucleotides, the CDR3 is TGTGCCAGCAGCTCCGGACAGGGCCGTGGCTACACCTTC.

As to this clone: The junction shows a germline mismatch at one end, possibly a read error. The chain has TRBV3-1 (or the pseudogene TRBV3-2) and TRBJ1-2; D uncertain. Germline-derived CDR1 and CDR2 are LGHDT and YNNKEL (reference sequence). This CDR3 region has 14 residues. This CDR3 reads CASSQGTTIYGYTF. As DNA, the CDR3 is TGTGCCAGCAGTCAAGGAACTACGATCTATGGCTACACCTTC.

The genes are TRBV5-1 and TRBJ1-1; TRBD1 matches at 8 bases. Germline V gene data show CDR1 as SGHRS and CDR2 as YFSETQ. J was trimmed by 7 bases and V by 5 bases; bases with no gene match: 7. This CDR3 region has 13 residues. The CDR3 bases are TGCGCCAGCAGTTCGGACAGGGAGGGTGAAGCTTTCTTT. It translates to CASSSDREGEAFF.

The chain links TRBV3-1 (or the pseudogene TRBV3-2) to TRBJ1-1; D is unresolved. CDR1 and CDR2 from the germline V gene are LGHDT and YNNKEL (reference sequence). This CDR3 comprises 12 residues. Trimming cost V 2 bases and J 10 bases, with 11 bases left between them. The CDR3 loop reads CASSQRAGGAFF. In nucleotides, the CDR3 is TGTGCCAGCAGCCAAAGGGCGGGAGGAGCTTTCTTT.

CDR3 residues: CASLGESYNSPLHF. The CDR3 DNA reads as TGTGCCAGTCTTGGGGAGTCCTATAATTCACCCCTCCACTTT. The chain recombines TRBV2 with TRBJ1-6; D not resolved. V gave up 9 bases and J gave up 1 base, with 10 bases separating them. The CDR3 covers 14 residues. CDR1 is SNHLY and CDR2 is FYNNEI in the germline V gene.

The chain is built from TRBV1 and TRBJ2-3; TRBD2, the table's D call, was not compared with the DNA. TRBV1 is designated a pseudogene. The CDR3 covers 23 residues. The CDR3 protein is CTSSQRASDSSGGALGELDTQYF. In nucleotides, the CDR3 is TGCACCAGCAGCCAAAGGGCCAGCGACTCTAGCGGGGGGGCCTTGGGGGAGTTAGATACGCAGTATTTT.

The gene calls are TRBV6-5 and TRBJ1-2; TRBD1 agrees at 11 bases. Germline loops: CDR1 MNHEY, CDR2 SVGAGI. CDR3 length: 15 residues. Trimming took 4 bases from V and 4 from J; bases not matched to a gene: 5. CDR3: CASSSRDRGIYGYTF. For the CDR3, the DNA is TGTGCCAGCAGTTCCCGGGACAGGGGGATCTATGGCTACACCTTC.

This clone has only one observation. The V call is TRBV10-3, the J call TRBJ1-5, with D possibly being TRBD1 (5 bases). The V end lost 11 bases, the J end lost 7 bases, and 18 bases lay between the germline ends. In germline, CDR1 is ENHRY, CDR2 SYGVKD. This CDR3 region has 13 residues. The CDR3 nucleotides read TGTGCCGCTGCCCCAGGGTCCGGGCAGCCCCAGCATTTT. It yields the protein CAAAPGSGQPQHF.

On this clone itself: Sequence at one end of the junction differs from germline and may be a read error. The chain carries TRBV7-7 and TRBJ2-3, with D perhaps matching TRBD1 (6 bases). Germline V gives CDR1 SSHAT, CDR2 FNYEAQ (reference sequence). The CDR3 consists of 16 residues. CDR3 coding DNA: TGTGCTAGCAGCTTAGGGGGAGCAATTAGCACAGATACGCAGTATTTT. This translates into CASSLGGAISTDTQYF.

The V and J genes are TRBV18 and TRBJ2-1, with 8 bases identical to TRBD2. The ends lost 3 bases at V and 6 bases at J; junction bases unmatched: 10. The germline V gene encodes CDR1 KGHSH and CDR2 LQKENI. The CDR3 has 16 amino acids. CDR3 coding DNA: TGTGCCAGCTCACCCCCTTCGGGGGGGGCCAGCAATGAGCAGTTCTTC. It specifies CASSPPSGGASNEQFF. The full variable domain, rest sourced from reference TRBV18 and TRBJ2-1, is NAGVMQNPRHLVRRRGQEARLRCSPMKGHSHVYWYRQLPEEGLKFMVYLQKENIIDESGMPKERFSAEFPKEGPSILRIQQVVRGDSAAYFCASSPPSGGASNEQFFGPGTRLTVL.

This chain connects TRBV30 to TRBJ2-7, with TRBD2 matching 8 bases. Germline CDR1 is GTSNPN and CDR2 is SVGIG (reference sequence). V shed 4 bases and J 2 bases; nucleotides not matched to a gene: 4. The CDR3 runs 13 residues. The CDR3 region is CAWNRGLAYEQYF. CDR3 bases: TGTGCCTGGAACCGGGGACTAGCCTACGAGCAGTACTTC.

CDR3 nucleotide sequence: TGTGCCTGGAGCCCGGGAGATTCACCCCTCCACTTT. Translating it yields CAWSPGDSPLHF. This rearrangement joins TRBV30 to TRBJ1-6, with unresolved D. V was cut by 3 bases and J by 8 bases, with 8 bases left in between. Germline lookup yields CDR1 GTSNPN and CDR2 SVGIG (reference sequence). This CDR3 is built from 12 residues.

The gene calls are TRBV3-1 (or the pseudogene TRBV3-2) and TRBJ2-2; 8 bases agree with TRBD2. V gave up 0 bases and J gave up 5 bases; unmatched junction bases: 11. The CDR3 is 18 amino acids. Germline loops: CDR1 LGHDT, CDR2 YNNKEL (reference sequence). The CDR3 protein is CASSQEGLAGGGTGELFF. The CDR3 bases are TGTGCCAGCAGCCAAGAGGGCTTGGCGGGGGGAGGTACCGGGGAGCTGTTTTTT.

The rearrangement uses TRBV30 and TRBJ1-6; D ambiguous. The V and J ends lost 7 bases and 5 bases respectively, with 9 bases between them. The germline V gene encodes CDR1 GTSNPN and CDR2 SVGIG (reference sequence). CDR3 length: 12 residues. The CDR3 coding sequence is TGTGCCTTAAACGGGGATAATTCACCCCTCCACTTT. Translation gives CALNGDNSPLHF.

V is TRBV10-3 and J is TRBJ1-2; 7 positions agree with TRBD1. Trimming removed 4 bases from V and 5 bases from J; junction bases left unmatched: 7. The CDR3 has 14 residues. CDR1 ENHRY and CDR2 SYGVKD come from the germline V gene. In DNA, the CDR3 is TGTGCCATCAGTGTTGACAGGGTAAAATATGGCTACACCTTC. Protein sequence: CAISVDRVKYGYTF.

The chain uses TRBV6-5 and TRBJ1-1; no clear D gene. CDR3 length: 13 residues. The V end was cut by 9 bases, the J end by 5 bases, with 16 bases between. Germline V lookup: CDR1 MNHEY, CDR2 SVGAGI. The CDR3: CASPSGFQTEAFF. The CDR3 bases are TGTGCCAGTCCATCAGGCTTTCAGACTGAAGCTTTCTTT.